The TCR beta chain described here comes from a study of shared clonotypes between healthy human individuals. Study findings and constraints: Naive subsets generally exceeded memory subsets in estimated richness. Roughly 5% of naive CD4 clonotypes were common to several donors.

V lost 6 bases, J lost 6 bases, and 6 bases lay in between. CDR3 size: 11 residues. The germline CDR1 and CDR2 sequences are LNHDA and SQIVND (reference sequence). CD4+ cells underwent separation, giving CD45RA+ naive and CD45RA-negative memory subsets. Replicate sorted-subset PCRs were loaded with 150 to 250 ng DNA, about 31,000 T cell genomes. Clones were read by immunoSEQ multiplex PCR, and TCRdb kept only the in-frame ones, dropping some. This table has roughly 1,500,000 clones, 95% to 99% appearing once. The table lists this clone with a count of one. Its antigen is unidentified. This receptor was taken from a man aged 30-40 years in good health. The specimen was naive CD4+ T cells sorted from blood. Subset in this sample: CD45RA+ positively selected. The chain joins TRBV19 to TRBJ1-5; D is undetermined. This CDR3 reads CASSVIQPQHF. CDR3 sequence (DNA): TGTGCCAGTAGCGTCATTCAGCCCCAGCATTTT.